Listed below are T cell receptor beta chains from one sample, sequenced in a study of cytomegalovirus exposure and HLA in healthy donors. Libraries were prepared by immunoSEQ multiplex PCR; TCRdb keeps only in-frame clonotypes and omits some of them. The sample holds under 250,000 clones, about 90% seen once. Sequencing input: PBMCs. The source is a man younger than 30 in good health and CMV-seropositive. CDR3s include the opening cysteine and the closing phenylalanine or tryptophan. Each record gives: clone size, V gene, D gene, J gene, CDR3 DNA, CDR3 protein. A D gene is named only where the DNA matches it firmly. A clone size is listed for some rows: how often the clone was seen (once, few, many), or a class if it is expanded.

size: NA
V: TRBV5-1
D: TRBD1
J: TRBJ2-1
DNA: TGCGCCAGCAGCTACGGACAGGGAACATACAATGAGCAGTTCTTC
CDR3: CASSYGQGTYNEQFF

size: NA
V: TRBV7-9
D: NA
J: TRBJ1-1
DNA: TGTGCCAGCAGCCGGGGCAACACTGAAGCTTTCTTT
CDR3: CASSRGNTEAFF

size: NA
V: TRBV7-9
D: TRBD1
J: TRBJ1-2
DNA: TGTGCCGGTCAAGGACAGGCTATGTCTAACTATGGCTACACCTTC
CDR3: CAGQGQAMSNYGYTF

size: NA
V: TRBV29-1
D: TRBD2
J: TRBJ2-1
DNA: TGCAGCGTGGAAACTAGCGGGAGAAATGAGCAGTTCTTC
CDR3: CSVETSGRNEQFF

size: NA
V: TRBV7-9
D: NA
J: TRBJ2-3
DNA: TGTGCCAGCAGCGAGCAAGGTCTAGGAGATACGCAGTATTTT
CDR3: CASSEQGLGDTQYF

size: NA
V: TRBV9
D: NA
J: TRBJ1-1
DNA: TGTGCCAGCAGCACCCGAGGGGGGGAGCTCAGGGGAGGAAAGGTCCCTGAAGCTTTCTTT
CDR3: CASSTRGGELRGGKVPEAFF

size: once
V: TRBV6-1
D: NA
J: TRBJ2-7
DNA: TGTGCCAGCAGTGAAGTGCCGGGCCAGAGGTGGTACTTC
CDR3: CASSEVPGQRWYF

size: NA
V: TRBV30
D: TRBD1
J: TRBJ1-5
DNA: TGTGCCTGGAGTGCGGGACAGGCGCTACATCAGCCCCAGCATTTT
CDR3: CAWSAGQALHQPQHF

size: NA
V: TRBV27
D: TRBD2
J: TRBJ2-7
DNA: TGTGCCAGCAGTCTGGTGATAGCGGGGCCCTACGAGCAGTACTTC
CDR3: CASSLVIAGPYEQYF

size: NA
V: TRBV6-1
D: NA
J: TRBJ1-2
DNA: TGTGCCAGCAGGGATAGGCCCTATGGCTACACCTTC
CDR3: CASRDRPYGYTF